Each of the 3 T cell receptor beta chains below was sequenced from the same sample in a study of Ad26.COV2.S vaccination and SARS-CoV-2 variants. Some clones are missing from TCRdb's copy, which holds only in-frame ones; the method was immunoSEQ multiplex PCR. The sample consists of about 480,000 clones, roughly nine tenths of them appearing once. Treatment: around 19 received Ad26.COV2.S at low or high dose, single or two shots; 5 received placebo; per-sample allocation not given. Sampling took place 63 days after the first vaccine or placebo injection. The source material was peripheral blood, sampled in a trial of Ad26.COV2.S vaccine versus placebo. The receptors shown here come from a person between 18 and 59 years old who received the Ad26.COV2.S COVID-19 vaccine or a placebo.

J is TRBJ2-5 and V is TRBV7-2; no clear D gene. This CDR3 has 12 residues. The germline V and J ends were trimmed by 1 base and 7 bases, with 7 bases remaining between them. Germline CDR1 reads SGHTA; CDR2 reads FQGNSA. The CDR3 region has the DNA TGTGCCAGCAGCTTAGGGTCTAGGACCCAGTACTTC. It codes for CASSLGSRTQYF.

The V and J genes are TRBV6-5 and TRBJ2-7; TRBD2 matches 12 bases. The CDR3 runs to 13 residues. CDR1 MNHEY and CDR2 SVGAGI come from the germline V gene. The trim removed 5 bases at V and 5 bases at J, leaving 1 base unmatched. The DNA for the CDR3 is TGTGCCAGCAGTCGACTAGCGGGAGACGAGCAGTACTTC. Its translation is CASSRLAGDEQYF.

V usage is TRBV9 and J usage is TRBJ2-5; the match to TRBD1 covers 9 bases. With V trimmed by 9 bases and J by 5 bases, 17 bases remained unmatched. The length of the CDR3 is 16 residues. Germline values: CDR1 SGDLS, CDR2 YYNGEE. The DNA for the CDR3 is TGTGCCAACCACCTAAAAACAGGGGGCTGGGATGAGACCCAGTACTTC. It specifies CANHLKTGGWDETQYF.